These 25 T cell receptor beta chains came from one sample sequenced in a study of T cells in Graves' hyperthyroidism and ophthalmopathy. RNA transcripts gave rise to amplified TCR beta CDR3 regions. A set of HTBI primers served as the primers for a first-round RT-PCR of the TCR CDR3. TCRdb redid the calling of the multiplex PCR reads with MiXCR, one entry per CDR3 protein. Counted here are hundreds of thousands of distinct CDR3 sequences, around 13% occurring once; the ten biggest clones make up roughly 10%. Specimen: blood. The source is a young woman with Graves' hyperthyroidism.

This clonotype was counted many times. The genes are TRBV3-1 and TRBJ1-5, with TRBD1 identical over 7 bases. Germline V gene data show CDR1 as LGHDT and CDR2 as YNNKEL (reference sequence). The CDR3 spans 14 residues. V gave up 4 bases and J gave up 9 bases; unmatched junction bases: 9. In DNA form, the CDR3 reads TGTGCCAGCAGCCTTCAGACAGGGTCAGGGCCCCAGCATTTT. Its translation is CASSLQTGSGPQHF.

This clonotype appeared many times. V is TRBV7-3 and J is TRBJ2-3; maybe TRBD2 (5 bases). Germline-derived CDR1 and CDR2 are SGHTA and FQGTGA. V was shortened by 5 bases and J by 1 base, with 13 bases between the two germline ends. CDR3 length: 15 amino acids. CDR3 coding DNA: TGTGCCAGCAGCAACCCTTGGGGAGGCACAGATACGCAGTATTTT. Protein sequence: CASSNPWGGTDTQYF.

This clonotype was seen repeatedly, ten times or more. V gene TRBV29-1 combines with J gene TRBJ1-1; D is possibly TRBD1 (6 bases). The germline V gene has CDR1 SQVTM and CDR2 ANQGSEA. CDR3 length: 12 residues. With 3 bases removed from V and 5 bases from J, the gap between germline ends came to 10 bases. The CDR3 loop is CSVDRGGTEAFF. Here the CDR3 DNA reads TGCAGCGTTGACAGGGGTGGGACTGAAGCTTTCTTT.

Only a few counts were recorded for this clonotype. The chain carries TRBV24-1 and TRBJ2-1; D not resolved. Per the germline V gene, CDR1 is KGHDR and CDR2 is SFDVKD. This CDR3 region has 13 residues. Trimming took 2 bases from V and 6 from J, leaving 7 bases between them. For the CDR3, the DNA is TGTGCCACCAGTGATTCTAACCGCAATGAGCAGTTCTTC. Translation gives CATSDSNRNEQFF.

This chain joins TRBV30 and TRBJ1-5; 8 nucleotides match TRBD1. Germline trimming cut 2 bases from V and 1 base from J; bases unmatched to any gene: 4. This CDR3 has 15 amino acids. Germline V gene sequence: CDR1 GTSNPN, CDR2 SVGIG (reference sequence). CDR3 protein: CAWSRTGRSNQPQHF. DNA for the CDR3: TGTGCCTGGAGTCGGACAGGGAGGAGCAATCAGCCCCAGCATTTT.

On this clonotype: A read error may produce the germline difference seen at one junction end. The chain is built from TRBV7-8 and TRBJ2-1; tentative D call: TRBD2 (6 bases). This CDR3 is 17 amino acids long. In germline, CDR1 is SGHVS, CDR2 FQNEAQ. This chain's CDR3 is CAGSLVLGSPLLYEQFF. CDR3 nucleotide sequence: TGTGCCGGCAGCTTAGTACTCGGGAGTCCCCTTCTTTACGAGCAGTTCTTC.

This clonotype was counted a few times. The chain is built from TRBV27 and TRBJ1-1, with a weak D call TRBD1 (5 bases). From germline, CDR1 is MNHEY and CDR2 SMNVEV (reference sequence). CDR3 length equals 16 residues. Trimming left V 5 bases short and J 1 base short, with 17 bases between. The CDR3 protein is CASSLINRMGNTEAFF. DNA of the CDR3: TGTGCCAGCAGTCTCATCAACAGGATGGGGAACACTGAAGCTTTCTTT.

At least ten counts were recorded for this clonotype. The rearrangement links TRBV7-6 to TRBJ2-2; 10 bases map to TRBD2. Germline V lookup: CDR1 SGHVS, CDR2 FNYEAQ. V lost 6 bases, J lost 1 base, and 5 bases stayed unmatched. The CDR3 is 16 amino acids. The CDR3 DNA sequence: TGTGCCAGCAGTTACGGACTAGCGGAGAACACCGGGGAGCTGTTTTTT. It encodes CASSYGLAENTGELFF.

This clonotype was detected ten times or more. The CDR3 protein is CASSPDSYAAGANVLTF. For the CDR3, the DNA is TGTGCCAGCAGCCCGGACAGTTACGCGGCTGGGGCCAACGTCCTGACTTTC. The chain recombines TRBV12-3 or TRBV12-4 with TRBJ2-6; D might be TRBD1 (6 bases). The CDR3 runs to 17 residues. V lost 6 bases and J 2 bases, leaving 17 bases between the germline ends.

This clonotype has a handful of counts. A clone one base away is much larger, so this may be a read error. The chain uses TRBV11-2 and TRBJ1-5; weak D call: TRBD1 (6 bases). The V gene's germline CDR1 is SGHAT and CDR2 FQNNGV. The CDR3 is made up of 15 amino acids. Trimming shortened V by 1 base and J by 1 base, and 8 bases separated the two germline ends. This chain's CDR3 is CASSLGDTSNQPQHF. The CDR3 DNA follows: TGTGCCAGCAGCTTAGGGGACACAAGCAATCAGCCCCAGCATTTT. Supplemented by reference TRBV11-2 and TRBJ1-5, the full variable domain reads EAGVAQSPRYKIIEKRQSVAFWCNPISGHATLYWYQQILGQGPKLLIQFQNNGVVDDSQLPKDRFSAERLKGVDSTLKIQPAKLEDSAVYLCASSLGDTSNQPQHFGDGTRLSIL.

This clonotype occurred a few times. The chain has TRBV19 and TRBJ1-1; D is ambiguous. In germline, CDR1 is LNHDA, CDR2 SQIVND (reference sequence). This CDR3 region has 14 residues. The V gene lost 3 bases and the J gene lost 1 base, with 9 bases spanning the gap. DNA for the CDR3: TGTGCCAGTAGTATTTGGCGGGAGAACACTGAAGCTTTCTTT. Translated, it gives CASSIWRENTEAFF.

This clonotype was picked up many times. The V and J genes are TRBV11-2 and TRBJ2-4, with a weak D call TRBD2 (7 bases). V was pared by 2 bases and J by 5 bases, with 19 bases between. Germline CDR1 SGHAT, CDR2 FQNNGV. This CDR3 has 17 amino acids. The CDR3 sequence: CASSLWRGGRGQNIQYF. CDR3 nucleotide sequence: TGTGCCAGCAGCTTATGGAGAGGGGGGAGGGGCCAAAACATTCAGTACTTC.

This clonotype was detected many times. The chain joins TRBV9 to TRBJ1-1; 7 positions match TRBD1. The CDR3 covers 17 residues. The J segment lost 0 bases and the V segment lost 0 bases, leaving 8 bases of the junction unmatched. Germline V gene data show CDR1 as SGDLS and CDR2 as YYNGEE. In DNA form, the CDR3 reads TGTGCCAGCAGCGTAGCCCGGGACAGCCCTGTGAACACTGAAGCTTTCTTT. Translating it yields CASSVARDSPVNTEAFF. Together with reference TRBV9 and TRBJ1-1, the CDR3 gives the full variable domain: DSGVTQTPKHLITATGQRVTLRCSPRSGDLSVYWYQQSLDQGLQFLIQYYNGEERAKGNILERFSAQQFPDLHSELNLSSLELGDSALYFCASSVARDSPVNTEAFFGQGTRLTVV.

The chain carries TRBV4-1 and TRBJ1-4, with D perhaps matching TRBD1 (6 bases). This CDR3 has 12 amino acids. CDR1 MGHRA and CDR2 YSYEKL come from the germline V gene. Trimming shortened V by 7 bases and J by 6 bases, and 9 bases separated the two germline ends. The CDR3 region has the DNA TGCGCCAGCAAAGGGGGGGATGAAAAACTGTTTTTT. This codes for CASKGGDEKLFF.

The sample holds many counts of this clonotype. This sequence joins TRBV7-8 and TRBJ1-1, with D tentatively TRBD1 (6 bases). This CDR3 is 16 amino acids long. The germline V gene has CDR1 SGHVS and CDR2 FQNEAQ. The ends were cut back, 4 bases at V and 2 bases at J, with 17 bases in the middle. The CDR3 region has the DNA TGTGCCAGCAGCTCCCGAACGACAGGTATCAACACTGAAGCTTTCTTT. Amino acid sequence: CASSSRTTGINTEAFF.

Many counts were recorded for this clonotype. The rearrangement links TRBV12-3 or TRBV12-4 to TRBJ2-1; no clear D. The ends were cut back, 6 bases at V and 0 bases at J, with 12 bases in the middle. The length of the CDR3 is 15 residues. The CDR3 is CASRVTVSSYNEQFF. The CDR3 nucleotides are TGTGCCAGCAGGGTGACTGTTAGCTCCTACAATGAGCAGTTCTTC.

This chain joins TRBV6-2 or TRBV6-3 and TRBJ1-2; D is unresolved. The CDR3 has 15 residues. In germline, CDR1 is MNHEY, CDR2 SVGEGT. Between the trimmed V and J ends, which lost 6 bases and 7 bases, there was a span of 21 bases. The CDR3 sequence: CASRKLLGRVPGYTF. As DNA, the CDR3 is TGTGCCAGCAGAAAGCTCCTCGGTCGAGTACCTGGCTACACCTTC.

Ten or more counts support this clonotype. The CDR3 DNA reads TGTGCCAGCAGCACCACTAGCGGGGGGGGGTGGGACAATGAGCAGTTCTTC. Amino acid sequence: CASSTTSGGGWDNEQFF. The rearrangement joins TRBV7-9 to TRBJ2-1, with 13 bases lining up with TRBD2. There are 17 residues in the CDR3. Germline loops: CDR1 SEHNR, CDR2 FQNEAQ (reference sequence). V lost 5 bases and J lost 5; bases outside the gene matches: 9.

The chain is built from TRBV27 and TRBJ2-3; D may be TRBD2 (6 bases). V was clipped by 2 bases and J by 5 bases, with 8 bases between them. The length of the CDR3 is 13 residues. Germline-derived CDR1 and CDR2 are MNHEY and SMNVEV (reference sequence). DNA of the CDR3: TGTGCCAGCAGTTTAATCGGGAGAGATACGCAGTATTTT. Its translation is CASSLIGRDTQYF.

This clonotype has at least ten counts. V gene TRBV2 combines with J gene TRBJ2-1; no clear D. There are 12 residues in the CDR3. V dropped 6 bases and J dropped 7 bases, with 10 bases sitting between them. Germline-derived CDR1 and CDR2 are SNHLY and FYNNEI. Here the CDR3 DNA reads TGTGCCAGCAGGGTCGTTCGAAATGAGCAGTTCTTC. This encodes CASRVVRNEQFF.

The gene calls are TRBV6-1 and TRBJ1-5; D is undetermined. The CDR3 loop spans 15 amino acids. Germline CDR1 is MNHNS and CDR2 is SASEGT. Trimming took off 7 bases at V and 4 bases at J, with 17 bases between the two ends. CDR3 residues: CASTSRGYSNQPQHF. The CDR3 DNA reads as TGTGCCAGCACCTCCCGAGGGTACTCGAATCAGCCCCAGCATTTT.

This clonotype has a count of ten or more. The gene calls are TRBV20-1 and TRBJ1-4; 8 bases align to TRBD1. Germline V CDR1 and CDR2: DFQATT, SNEGSKA (reference sequence). The CDR3 sequence is 14 residues long. With V trimmed by 3 bases and J by 8 bases, 8 bases remained unmatched. The CDR3 is CSASGSGGLEKLFF. CDR3 bases: TGCAGTGCTAGCGGATCAGGGGGCCTCGAAAAACTGTTTTTT.

The chain links TRBV11-2 to TRBJ2-7; 9 nucleotides agree with TRBD1. V was pared by 5 bases and J by 8 bases, with 7 bases of the junction left unmatched. There are 13 residues in the CDR3. Germline CDR1 reads SGHAT; CDR2 reads FQNNGV. Here the CDR3 DNA reads TGTGCCAGCAGCCCGGACAGGGGTAGAAAGCAGTACTTC. It specifies CASSPDRGRKQYF.

This clonotype was recorded at least ten times. The chain joins TRBV12-3 or TRBV12-4 to TRBJ1-4; D remains unclear. This CDR3 spans 14 amino acids. V was cut by 7 bases and J by 8 bases, with 17 bases left in between. Here the CDR3 DNA reads TGTGCCAGCACCCACGGGAAAGGGTTCGAAAAACTGTTTTTT. The encoded protein is CASTHGKGFEKLFF.

The table lists this clonotype with a few counts. The chain uses TRBV20-1 and TRBJ2-5; tentative D call: TRBD2 (5 bases). There are 13 residues in the CDR3. The V gene lost 8 bases and the J gene lost 2 bases, with 15 bases spanning the gap. Germline loops: CDR1 DFQATT, CDR2 SNEGSKA (reference sequence). The CDR3 loop is CSTAMPGQETQYF. CDR3 sequence (DNA): TGCAGTACTGCTATGCCGGGACAAGAGACCCAGTACTTC.